This T cell receptor beta chain emerged from a study of cytomegalovirus exposure and HLA in healthy donors. Amplification used 60 Vbeta primers and 13 Jbeta primers. Assay used: immunoSEQ multiplex PCR; TCRdb lists only in-frame clones, some missing. The data hold some 80,000 clones, with about four fifths observed a single time. Donors counted as nominally healthy when sampled, yet unrecorded immune exposures were likely. V shed 1 base and J shed 2 bases, with 10 bases lying between them. This CDR3 has 15 amino acids. CDR1 SGDLS and CDR2 YYNGEE come from the germline V gene. The receptor's source is a man between 40 and 49 years old in good health and CMV-seronegative. What was sequenced was PBMCs. V and J are TRBV9 and TRBJ1-3; possible D gene TRBD1, 5 bases. The CDR3 DNA follows: TGTGCCAGCAGCGTAACCGGGACTCCTGGAAACACCATATATTTT. Its translation: CASSVTGTPGNTIYF.